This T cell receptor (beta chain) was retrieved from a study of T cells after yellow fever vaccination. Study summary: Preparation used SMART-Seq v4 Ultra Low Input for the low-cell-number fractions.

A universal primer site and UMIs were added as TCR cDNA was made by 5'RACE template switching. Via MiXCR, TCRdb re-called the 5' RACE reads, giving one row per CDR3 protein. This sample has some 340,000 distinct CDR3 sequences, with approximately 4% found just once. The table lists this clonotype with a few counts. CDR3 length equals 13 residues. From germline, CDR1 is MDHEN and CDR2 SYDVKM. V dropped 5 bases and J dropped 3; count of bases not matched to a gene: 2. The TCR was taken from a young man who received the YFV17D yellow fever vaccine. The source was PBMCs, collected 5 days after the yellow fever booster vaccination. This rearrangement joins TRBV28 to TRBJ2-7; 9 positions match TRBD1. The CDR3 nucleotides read TGTGCCAGCAGTCGACAGGGGGTCTACGAGCAGTACGTC. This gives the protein CASSRQGVYEQYV.